Listed below are T cell receptor beta chains from one sample, sequenced in a study of T-cell memory formation after mild COVID-19. TCRdb itself ran the 5' RACE reads through MiXCR, one entry per CDR3 protein. The sample shows 250,000 to 400,000 distinct CDR3 sequences, roughly an eighth of them seen only once. Sequencing input: PBMCs or a T cell subset sorted from them (not recorded which). The receptors were gathered from a man aged 18 to 30 who had mild COVID-19 (a few samples of this study predate the infection). Cell type and time point are not known. Both conserved end residues are part of each CDR3. Fields, in order: J gene, D gene, clone size, V gene, CDR3 DNA, CDR3 protein. The D gene is left open where the match is weak. Rows give clone size only sometimes, using once, few, many, or a class for an expanded clone.

TRBJ1-1	-	-	TRBV7-2	TGTGCCAGCAGCTCCTACAGGGAGCCTGAAGCTTTCTTT	CASSSYREPEAFF
TRBJ1-3	-	-	TRBV5-1	TGCGCCAGCAGCTTGGGAGGAGGCGCCCAGGCCATATATTTT	CASSLGGGAQAIYF
TRBJ1-4	-	-	TRBV5-1	TGCGCCAGCAGCCCCACTAGTCCGGGCCCGGGGGAAAAACTGTTTTTT	CASSPTSPGPGEKLFF
TRBJ1-1	-	few	TRBV12-3/TRBV12-4	TGTGCCAGCAGCCTTGAGGGGGTACGTACTGAAGCTTTCTTT	CASSLEGVRTEAFF
TRBJ2-5	TRBD2	few	TRBV4-2	TGTGCCAGCAGCCAAGATCTCCGGGGGGTGCAAGAGACCCAGTACTTC	CASSQDLRGVQETQYF
TRBJ2-3	TRBD1	-	TRBV12-5	TGTGCTAGTGGTCCGGGACAGGGGGCGTCAGATACGCAGTATTTT	CASGPGQGASDTQYF
TRBJ1-2	-	few	TRBV5-1	TGCGCCAGCAGCCAATCTGGACCACCCTCCAACTATGGCTACACCTTC	CASSQSGPPSNYGYTF
TRBJ1-5	-	many	TRBV7-9	TGTGCCAGCAGCCTCACAGGGAAACAGCCCCAGCATTTT	CASSLTGKQPQHF
TRBJ1-1	-	few	TRBV4-2	TGTGCCAGCAGCCAAGTTGGAGGTGGGCAAAAAGCTTTCTTT	CASSQVGGGQKAFF
TRBJ1-2	-	many	TRBV20-1	TGCAGTGCCAGATGGGGGAACTATGGCTACACCTTC	CSARWGNYGYTF
TRBJ2-3	-	-	TRBV6-1	TGTGCCAGCAGTGTACGGGCTAGCACAGATACGCAGTATTTT	CASSVRASTDTQYF
TRBJ2-4	-	few	TRBV25-1	TGTGCCAGCAGAAGGGCCGAAAAAGTCTACTTC	CASRRAEKVYF
TRBJ2-2	-	-	TRBV4-1	TGCGCCAGCAGCTTAAGGGGGAGTCAGGGGGGAAACACCGGGGAGCTGTTTTTT	CASSLRGSQGGNTGELFF
TRBJ1-2	-	many	TRBV27	TGTGCCAGCAGTGCCCGCAGGGGTTGGAGCTTTGACGGCTACACCTTC	CASSARRGWSFDGYTF
TRBJ1-1	-	-	TRBV5-1	TGCGCCAGCAGCTTGGGGGGGGACGGAAGGTGGGACACTGAAGCTTTCTTT	CASSLGGDGRWDTEAFF
TRBJ2-1	TRBD1	many	TRBV7-2	TGTGCCAGCAGCTTACTCAGACAGGGGGTAGGGAATGAGCAGTTCTTC	CASSLLRQGVGNEQFF
TRBJ2-1	-	-	TRBV5-1	TGCGCCAGCAGCTTGGAACGGTACAATGAGCAGTTCTTC	CASSLERYNEQFF
TRBJ2-3	-	few	TRBV7-2	TGTGCCAGCAGCTTAGGAGAAACTAGCTTTATAGCTATGGATACGCAGTATTTT	CASSLGETSFIAMDTQYF
TRBJ2-1	-	few	TRBV7-2	TGTGCCAGCAGCGGGTGGAGGGAGCAGTTCTTC	CASSGWREQFF
TRBJ2-3	-	-	TRBV7-2	TGTGCCAGCAGCACCCCGGTGGATACGCAGTATTTT	CASSTPVDTQYF
TRBJ2-1	TRBD2	-	TRBV12-3/TRBV12-4	TGTGCCAGCAGTTGGCTAGCGGGGGGATCCTCCTACAATGAGCAGTTCTTC	CASSWLAGGSSYNEQFF
TRBJ2-1	TRBD2	few	TRBV20-1	TGCAGTGCTAGACTAGCGGGGGGCCACTACAATGAGCAGTTCTTC	CSARLAGGHYNEQFF
TRBJ1-6	-	-	TRBV6-5	TGTGCCAGCAGTTACTCGAAGGTTTCACCCCTCCACTTT	CASSYSKVSPLHF
TRBJ2-2	-	-	TRBV12-3/TRBV12-4	TGTGCCAGCAGTTTCGGCGGAAGTCAAACCGGGGAGCTGTTTTTT	CASSFGGSQTGELFF
TRBJ2-1	TRBD2	-	TRBV28	TGTGCCAGCAGTTCACCCGAGACTAGCGTCGATGAGCAGTTCTTC	CASSSPETSVDEQFF
TRBJ1-1	-	-	TRBV2	TGTGCCAGCAGGGAGAACACCTCTCCGAACACTGAAGCTTTCTTT	CASRENTSPNTEAFF
TRBJ1-2	-	few	TRBV29-1	TGCAGCGTTTCCGGGAGCTATGGCTACACCTTC	CSVSGSYGYTF
TRBJ2-7	TRBD2	-	TRBV4-1	TGCGCCAGCAGCCTAGGAGCGGGGGGGGAATACGAGCAGTACTTC	CASSLGAGGEYEQYF
TRBJ1-6	-	many	TRBV15	TGTGCCACCAGCAGAGATTTTGGTCAGAAGGATTCACCCCTCCACTTT	CATSRDFGQKDSPLHF
TRBJ2-2	-	few	TRBV5-5	TGTGCCAGCAGCTTGTACCCGGTTCGGACCGGGGAGCTGTTTTTT	CASSLYPVRTGELFF
TRBJ1-1	-	-	TRBV27	TGTGCCAGCAGTTCTACCCCCGGAGCTGGCACTGAAGCTTTCTTT	CASSSTPGAGTEAFF
TRBJ2-5	-	-	TRBV3-1	TGTGCCAGCAGGCAGACTGGGACCGCCGTCCTAGGGACCCAGTACTTC	CASRQTGTAVLGTQYF
TRBJ2-1	-	few	TRBV20-1	TGCAGTGCCCTGGGGAGGGGGATCAATGAGCAGTTCTTC	CSALGRGINEQFF